These T cell receptor beta chains were read from a single sample in a study of T cell responses to AZD1222 COVID-19 vaccine. Method: immunoSEQ multiplex PCR; TCRdb's copy keeps in-frame clones and lacks some. The sample yields tens of thousands of clones, approximately 79% seen once. Sequences were derived from peripheral blood, sampled on day 0 of MenACWY control vaccination. The source of these receptors is an adult in good health. Both conserved end residues are part of each CDR3. The order of the fields is J gene, V gene, D gene, CDR3 DNA, CDR3 protein. D genes are given only for firm matches.

>TRBJ1-2|TRBV28|.
TGTGCCGCCAAAGAGGCTGGGCTTTTTCGGGGCTACACCTTC
CAAKEAGLFRGYTF
>TRBJ1-3|TRBV20-1|.
TGCAGTGCTCCGGGAAGGGACACCATATATTTT
CSAPGRDTIYF
>TRBJ2-2|TRBV18|TRBD1
TGTGCCAGCTCACCCTCAGGACAGGGGTACACCGGGGAGCTGTTTTTT
CASSPSGQGYTGELFF
>TRBJ2-2|TRBV28|.
TGTGCCAGCAGTTTTTCTGCCGGGGAGCTGTTTTTT
CASSFSAGELFF
>TRBJ1-1|TRBV12-3/TRBV12-4|.
TGTGCCAGCAGGAGGACAGTGAACACTGAAGCTTTCTTT
CASRRTVNTEAFF
>TRBJ1-5|TRBV5-6|TRBD1
TGTGCCAGCAGCTTGGGACAGGGGAGCAATCAGCCCCAGCATTTT
CASSLGQGSNQPQHF
>TRBJ2-7|TRBV2|TRBD2
TGTGCCAGCAGTGAAGAAACTAGCGGGAGCTACGAGCAGTACTTC
CASSEETSGSYEQYF
>TRBJ1-1|TRBV2|TRBD1
TGTGCCAGCAGGGCTGAACAGGGGAGGAACACTGAAGCTTTCTTT
CASRAEQGRNTEAFF
>TRBJ1-4|TRBV7-2|.
TGTGCCAGCAGCGCCGACCCCTCTGCAACTAATGAAAAACTGTTTTTT
CASSADPSATNEKLFF
>TRBJ2-3|TRBV7-9|.
TGTGCCAGCAGCGGCTTCCTTGGGACACACACAGATACGCAGTATTTT
CASSGFLGTHTDTQYF
>TRBJ1-3|TRBV6-1|.
TGTGCCAGCAGTGAAGCCGGGGGGCCGGGAAACACCATATATTTT
CASSEAGGPGNTIYF
>TRBJ2-2|TRBV6-6|TRBD2
TGTGCCAGCAGCGCGGGACTAGCGGGATCGGTCGGGGAGCTGTTTTTT
CASSAGLAGSVGELFF
>TRBJ1-2|TRBV6-5|.
TGTGCCAGCAGTTGGACCCAAATAAGTGGCTACACCTTC
CASSWTQISGYTF
>TRBJ2-5|TRBV24-1|TRBD1
TGTGCCACCAGTGAAGGGGACAGGGATCAAGAGACCCAGTACTTC
CATSEGDRDQETQYF
>TRBJ2-1|TRBV27|TRBD2
TGTGCCAGCAGAAAATTCGGGACTAGCGGGAGTAGTGAGCAGTTCTTC
CASRKFGTSGSSEQFF
>TRBJ2-2|TRBV9|.
TGTGCCAGCAGCGTAGGGGGGGCTCAGAACACCGGGGAGCTGTTTTTT
CASSVGGAQNTGELFF